This TCR beta chain is drawn from a study of chemoradiotherapy in HPV16-positive cancers. General study results and limits: Candidate HPV-specific clones and E7-related TCR motifs grew in tumor during treatment. HPV-responsive T-cell expansion during chemoradiotherapy was linked to improved recurrence-free survival in HPV16-positive patients.

Comment on this clone: Its target is unknown. Other DNA sequences of this sample code for an identical CDR3.

Only in-frame clones appear in the TCRdb table, and some are missing; sequencing was by immunoSEQ multiplex PCR. The repertoire consists of about 53,000 clones, with 90% occurring once and the leading ten covering 2.5% to 4%. The CDR3 loop spans 14 amino acids. Germline CDR1 reads MDHEN; CDR2 reads SYDVKM. The V gene lost 6 bases and the J gene lost 0 bases, with 8 bases spanning the gap. The chain uses TRBV28 and TRBJ2-2, with D unresolved. The sample was blood, taken from a patient who underwent chemoradiotherapy. The TCR was taken from a human donor with HPV-associated anogenital cancer. The CDR3 reads CASRVPANTGELFF. The CDR3 DNA reads TGTGCCAGCAGGGTCCCCGCGAACACCGGGGAGCTGTTTTTT.